Listed below are T cell receptor beta chains from one sample, sequenced in a study of blood T cell repertoires in COVID-19. Sequencing used immunoSEQ multiplex PCR; TCRdb keeps in-frame clones, though not all of them. The data show about 150,000 clones, about nine tenths seen once. The source material was peripheral blood. These receptors all come from a man between 18 and 29 years old with COVID-19, enrolled during active disease. The CDR3 runs from the conserved cysteine through the conserved F or W. Each record gives: V gene, D gene, J gene, clone size, CDR3 protein, CDR3 DNA. A D gene is named only where the DNA matches it firmly. Size values are once, few and many counts, or a class for expanded clones, and some rows have none.

v_gene: TRBV9; d_gene: .; j_gene: TRBJ2-7; abundance: .; CDR3aa: CASSVLPGYEQYF; CDR3nt: TGTGCCAGCAGCGTACTTCCCGGGTACGAGCAGTACTTC
v_gene: TRBV27; d_gene: TRBD2; j_gene: TRBJ2-7; abundance: .; CDR3aa: CASSGTLAGLSYEQYF; CDR3nt: TGTGCCAGCAGTGGGACCCTAGCGGGGCTATCCTACGAGCAGTACTTC
v_gene: TRBV6-5; d_gene: .; j_gene: TRBJ2-2; abundance: .; CDR3aa: CASSYSKTGTGELFF; CDR3nt: TGTGCCAGCAGTTACTCTAAAACGGGAACCGGGGAGCTGTTTTTT
v_gene: TRBV7-9; d_gene: .; j_gene: TRBJ1-1; abundance: .; CDR3aa: CASSSPGTEAFF; CDR3nt: TGTGCCAGCAGCTCGCCGGGCACTGAAGCTTTCTTT
v_gene: TRBV5-6; d_gene: .; j_gene: TRBJ1-3; abundance: .; CDR3aa: CASSWGLDLGNTIYF; CDR3nt: TGTGCCAGCAGCTGGGGGCTCGACCTAGGAAACACCATATATTTT
v_gene: TRBV7-9; d_gene: TRBD1; j_gene: TRBJ2-5; abundance: .; CDR3aa: CASSWSKDRAALNETQYF; CDR3nt: TGTGCCAGCAGCTGGTCGAAGGACAGGGCGGCCCTAAACGAAACCCAGTACTTC
v_gene: TRBV27; d_gene: .; j_gene: TRBJ1-1; abundance: few; CDR3aa: CASSLSRRGMNTEAFF; CDR3nt: TGTGCCAGCAGTTTATCTCGCAGGGGAATGAACACTGAAGCTTTCTTT
v_gene: TRBV9; d_gene: TRBD1; j_gene: TRBJ1-6; abundance: once; CDR3aa: CASSRQGADSPLHF; CDR3nt: TGTGCCAGCAGCCGACAGGGGGCAGATTCACCCCTCCACTTT
v_gene: TRBV29-1; d_gene: .; j_gene: TRBJ1-2; abundance: .; CDR3aa: CSAGGGSYGYTF; CDR3nt: TGCAGCGCCGGGGGGGGTAGCTATGGCTACACCTTC
v_gene: TRBV10-1; d_gene: TRBD1; j_gene: TRBJ2-5; abundance: once; CDR3aa: CASSEDRVVETQYF; CDR3nt: TGCGCCAGCAGTGAAGACAGGGTGGTTGAGACCCAGTACTTC
v_gene: TRBV19; d_gene: TRBD2; j_gene: TRBJ2-1; abundance: .; CDR3aa: CASSKVRASGNNEQFF; CDR3nt: TGTGCCAGTAGTAAGGTTAGGGCTAGCGGGAACAATGAGCAGTTCTTC
v_gene: TRBV13; d_gene: .; j_gene: TRBJ1-1; abundance: .; CDR3aa: CASLPTGGAEAFF; CDR3nt: TGTGCCAGCCTACCCACGGGGGGGGCTGAAGCTTTCTTT
v_gene: TRBV5-5; d_gene: .; j_gene: TRBJ1-4; abundance: .; CDR3aa: CASWDGGQEKLFF; CDR3nt: TGTGCCAGCTGGGACGGGGGGCAGGAAAAACTGTTTTTT
v_gene: TRBV5-1; d_gene: TRBD1; j_gene: TRBJ2-1; abundance: once; CDR3aa: CASSSEQGASNEQFF; CDR3nt: TGCGCCAGCAGCTCTGAACAGGGGGCCTCGAATGAGCAGTTCTTC
v_gene: TRBV11-2; d_gene: TRBD1; j_gene: TRBJ2-7; abundance: .; CDR3aa: CASAMFPGTGFSGVQYF; CDR3nt: TGTGCCAGCGCTATGTTTCCGGGGACAGGATTTTCGGGGGTGCAGTACTTC
v_gene: TRBV7-2; d_gene: TRBD2; j_gene: TRBJ2-1; abundance: .; CDR3aa: CASSSSGAYNEQFF; CDR3nt: TGTGCCAGCAGCTCTAGCGGGGCATACAATGAGCAGTTCTTC
v_gene: TRBV19; d_gene: .; j_gene: TRBJ2-2; abundance: .; CDR3aa: CASSIDRRAVTGELFF; CDR3nt: TGTGCCAGTAGTATAGATCGCAGGGCCGTCACCGGGGAGCTGTTTTTT
v_gene: TRBV3-1/TRBV3-2; d_gene: .; j_gene: TRBJ1-1; abundance: .; CDR3aa: CASSQEGQVEAFF; CDR3nt: TGTGCCAGCAGCCAAGAAGGCCAGGTTGAAGCTTTCTTT
v_gene: TRBV24-1; d_gene: .; j_gene: TRBJ1-2; abundance: .; CDR3aa: CATSDLGGYGYTF; CDR3nt: TGTGCCACCAGTGATTTGGGCGGCTATGGCTACACCTTC
v_gene: TRBV18; d_gene: .; j_gene: TRBJ1-5; abundance: few; CDR3aa: CASSPGEVQPQHF; CDR3nt: TGTGCCAGCTCACCAGGGGAGGTGCAGCCCCAGCATTTT
v_gene: TRBV28; d_gene: .; j_gene: TRBJ2-7; abundance: .; CDR3aa: CASSLLGGTGYEQYF; CDR3nt: TGTGCCAGCAGTTTACTAGGCGGGACCGGGTACGAGCAGTACTTC
v_gene: TRBV5-1; d_gene: TRBD2; j_gene: TRBJ2-3; abundance: .; CDR3aa: CASSLGLAGGSTDTQYF; CDR3nt: TGCGCCAGCAGCTTGGGTCTAGCGGGAGGCTCCACAGATACGCAGTATTTT
v_gene: TRBV7-8; d_gene: TRBD2; j_gene: TRBJ2-1; abundance: .; CDR3aa: CASSLWTSGGGEQFF; CDR3nt: TGTGCCAGCAGCTTATGGACTAGCGGGGGAGGTGAGCAGTTCTTC
v_gene: TRBV28; d_gene: TRBD1; j_gene: TRBJ1-3; abundance: .; CDR3aa: CASRTGGLNTIYF; CDR3nt: TGTGCCAGCAGGACAGGGGGCTTGAACACCATATATTTT
v_gene: TRBV6-1; d_gene: .; j_gene: TRBJ2-3; abundance: .; CDR3aa: CASSGKSSPSTDTQYF; CDR3nt: TGTGCCAGCAGTGGAAAGAGTAGCCCTAGCACAGATACGCAGTATTTT
v_gene: TRBV7-2; d_gene: TRBD1; j_gene: TRBJ1-6; abundance: .; CDR3aa: CASSFNPGQANSPLHF; CDR3nt: TGTGCCAGCAGCTTTAATCCGGGACAGGCTAATTCACCCCTCCACTTT
v_gene: TRBV19; d_gene: .; j_gene: TRBJ1-3; abundance: .; CDR3aa: CASSAGGNGNTIYF; CDR3nt: TGTGCCAGTAGCGCGGGGGGAAACGGAAACACCATATATTTT